What follows describes a single T cell receptor beta chain. The table came from immunoSEQ multiplex PCR; TCRdb's copy has only in-frame clones and leaves some out. This table has tens of thousands of clones, roughly four fifths appearing once. Peripheral blood came from all dose cohorts at three timepoints. This entry is derived from a study of OX40 agonist ivuxolimab in advanced cancers. On the study more broadly: Patients were treated with intravenous ivuxolimab, dosed at 0.01 to 10 mg/kg and infused every 2 weeks. Treatment received earlier with anti-PD-1, anti-PD-L1 or anti-CTLA-4 agents was allowed, and less than 45% had some. Averaging 60 years in age, with a range of roughly 23 to 80, the cohort was around 87% male.

Trimming removed 4 bases from V and 8 bases from J; junction bases left unmatched: 11. CDR3 size: 14 residues. Looked up from germline, CDR1 is SGHRS and CDR2 is YFSETQ. The material was CD4+ or CD8+ T cells sorted from blood, obtained in a trial of the OX40 agonist ivuxolimab. The TCR sequence derives from an adult with an advanced solid tumor such as melanoma, head and neck, liver or kidney cancer. The J gene is TRBJ1-2, the V gene TRBV5-1; 7 bases line up with TRBD1. Written as DNA, the CDR3 is TGCGCCAGCAGCGAAAGTACAGGGGTAGGAGGCTACACCTTC. It is translated as CASSESTGVGGYTF.